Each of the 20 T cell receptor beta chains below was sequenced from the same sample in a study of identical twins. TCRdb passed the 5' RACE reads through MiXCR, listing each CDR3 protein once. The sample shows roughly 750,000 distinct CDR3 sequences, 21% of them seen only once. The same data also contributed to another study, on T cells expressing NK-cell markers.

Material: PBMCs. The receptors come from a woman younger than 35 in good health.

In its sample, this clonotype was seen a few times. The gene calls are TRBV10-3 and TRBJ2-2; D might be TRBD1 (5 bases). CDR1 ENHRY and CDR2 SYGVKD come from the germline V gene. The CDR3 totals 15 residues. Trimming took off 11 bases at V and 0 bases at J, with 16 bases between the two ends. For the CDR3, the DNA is TGTGCCGTCTCCCTGACAGACGCGAACACCGGGGAGCTGTTTTTT. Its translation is CAVSLTDANTGELFF.

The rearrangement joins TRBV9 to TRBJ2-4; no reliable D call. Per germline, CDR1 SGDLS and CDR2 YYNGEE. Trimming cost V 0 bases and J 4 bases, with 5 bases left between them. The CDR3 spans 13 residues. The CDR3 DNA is TGTGCCAGCAGCGTAGAACCAAAAAACATTCAGTACTTC. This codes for CASSVEPKNIQYF.

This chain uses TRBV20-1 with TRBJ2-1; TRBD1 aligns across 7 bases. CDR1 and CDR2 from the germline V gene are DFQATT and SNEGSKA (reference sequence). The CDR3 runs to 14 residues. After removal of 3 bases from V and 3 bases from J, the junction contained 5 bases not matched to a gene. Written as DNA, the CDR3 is TGCAGTGCTAGGAGGACAGGATACTACAATGAGCAGTTCTTC. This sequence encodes CSARRTGYYNEQFF.

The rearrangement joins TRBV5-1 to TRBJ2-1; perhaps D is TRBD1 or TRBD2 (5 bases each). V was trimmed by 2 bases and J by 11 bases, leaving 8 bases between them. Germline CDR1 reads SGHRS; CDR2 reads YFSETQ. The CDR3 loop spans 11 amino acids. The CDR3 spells CASSLMGQQFF. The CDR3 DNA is TGCGCCAGCAGCTTAATGGGACAGCAGTTCTTC.

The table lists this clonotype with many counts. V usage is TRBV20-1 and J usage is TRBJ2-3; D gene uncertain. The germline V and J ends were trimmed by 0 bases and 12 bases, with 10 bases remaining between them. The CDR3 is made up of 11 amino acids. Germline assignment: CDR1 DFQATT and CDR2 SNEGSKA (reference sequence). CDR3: CSARDRAHQYF. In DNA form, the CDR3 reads TGCAGTGCTAGAGATCGGGCCCACCAGTATTTT.

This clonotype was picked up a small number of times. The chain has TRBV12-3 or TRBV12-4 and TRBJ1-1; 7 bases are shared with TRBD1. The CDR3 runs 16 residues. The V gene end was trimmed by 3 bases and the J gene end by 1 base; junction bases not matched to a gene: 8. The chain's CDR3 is CASSFHGTARNTEAFF. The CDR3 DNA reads TGTGCCAGCAGTTTCCACGGGACAGCTAGGAACACTGAAGCTTTCTTT.

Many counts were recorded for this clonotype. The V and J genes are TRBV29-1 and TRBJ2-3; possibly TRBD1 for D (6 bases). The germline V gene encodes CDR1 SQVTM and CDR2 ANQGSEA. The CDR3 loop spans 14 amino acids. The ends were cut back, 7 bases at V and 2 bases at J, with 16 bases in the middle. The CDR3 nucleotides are TGCAGCGCCGGACGGACAGACACCACAGATACGCAGTATTTT. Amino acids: CSAGRTDTTDTQYF.

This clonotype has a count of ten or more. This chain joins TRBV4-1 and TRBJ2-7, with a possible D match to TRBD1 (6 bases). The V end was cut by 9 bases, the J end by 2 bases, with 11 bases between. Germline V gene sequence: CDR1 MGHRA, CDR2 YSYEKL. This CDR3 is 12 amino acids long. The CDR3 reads CARGHPTYEQYF. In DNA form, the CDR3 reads TGCGCCAGGGGACACCCAACCTACGAGCAGTACTTC.

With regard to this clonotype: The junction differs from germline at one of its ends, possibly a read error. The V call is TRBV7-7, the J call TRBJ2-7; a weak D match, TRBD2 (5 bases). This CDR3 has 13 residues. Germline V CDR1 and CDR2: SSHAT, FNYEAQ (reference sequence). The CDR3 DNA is TGTGCTAGCAGCTTAGGACTGAGAGACGAGCAGTACTTC. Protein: CASSLGLRDEQYF. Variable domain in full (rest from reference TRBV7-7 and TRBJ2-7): GAGVSQSPRYKVTKRGQDVTLRCDPISSHATLYWYQQALGQGPEFLTYFNYEAQPDKSGLPSDRFSAERPEGSISTLTIQRTEQRDSAMYRCASSLGLRDEQYFGPGTRLTVT.

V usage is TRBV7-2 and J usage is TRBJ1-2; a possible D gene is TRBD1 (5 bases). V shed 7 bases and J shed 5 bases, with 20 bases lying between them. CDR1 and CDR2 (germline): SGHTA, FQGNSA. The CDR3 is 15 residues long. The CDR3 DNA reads TGTGCCAGCACGGGTGGCGGGACGCTACTTTATGGCTACACCTTC. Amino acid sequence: CASTGGGTLLYGYTF.

As DNA, the CDR3 is TGCGCCAGCAGCTTGGGCGACAGGGACGGAGAGACCCAGTACTTC. Translating it yields CASSLGDRDGETQYF. This rearrangement joins TRBV5-1 to TRBJ2-5; 7 bases match TRBD1. The germline CDR1 and CDR2 sequences are SGHRS and YFSETQ. Trimming at V came to 0 bases and at J to 4 bases, leaving 6 bases not matched to a gene. This CDR3 has 15 amino acids.

CDR3 sequence: CAISDRGRANTGELFF. The DNA for the CDR3 is TGTGCCATCAGTGATCGCGGGAGGGCGAACACCGGGGAGCTGTTTTTT. The chain combines TRBV10-3 with TRBJ2-2; TRBD2 matches at 9 bases. The CDR3 consists of 16 residues. Germline V gene sequence: CDR1 ENHRY, CDR2 SYGVKD. After removal of 3 bases from V and 0 bases from J, the junction contained 2 bases not matched to a gene.

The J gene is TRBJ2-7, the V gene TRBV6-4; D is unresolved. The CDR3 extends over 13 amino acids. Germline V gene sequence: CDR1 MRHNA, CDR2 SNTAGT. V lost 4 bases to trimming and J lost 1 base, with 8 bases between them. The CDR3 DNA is TGTGCCAGCAGTGTTACCCGATCCTACGAGCAGTACTTC. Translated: CASSVTRSYEQYF.

The CDR3 protein is CASRNRADEQFF. The DNA of the CDR3 is TGTGCCAGCAGAAACAGAGCGGATGAGCAGTTCTTC. The chain joins TRBV2 to TRBJ2-1, with D possibly matching TRBD2 (5 bases). The V and J ends lost 6 bases and 8 bases respectively, with 11 bases between them. CDR3 size: 12 residues. Germline CDR1 and CDR2: SNHLY and FYNNEI.

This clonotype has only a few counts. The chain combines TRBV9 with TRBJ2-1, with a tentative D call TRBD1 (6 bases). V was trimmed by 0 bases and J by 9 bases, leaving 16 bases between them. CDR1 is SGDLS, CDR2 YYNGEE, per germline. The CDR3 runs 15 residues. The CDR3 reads CASSVEARGVIEQFF. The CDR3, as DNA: TGTGCCAGCAGCGTAGAAGCCAGGGGAGTGATTGAGCAGTTCTTC.

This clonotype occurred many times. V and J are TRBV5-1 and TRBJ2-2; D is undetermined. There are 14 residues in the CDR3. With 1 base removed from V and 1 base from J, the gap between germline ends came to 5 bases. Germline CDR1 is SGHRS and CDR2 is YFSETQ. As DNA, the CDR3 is TGCGCCAGCAGCTTGACCGAGAACACCGGGGAGCTGTTTTTT. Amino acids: CASSLTENTGELFF.

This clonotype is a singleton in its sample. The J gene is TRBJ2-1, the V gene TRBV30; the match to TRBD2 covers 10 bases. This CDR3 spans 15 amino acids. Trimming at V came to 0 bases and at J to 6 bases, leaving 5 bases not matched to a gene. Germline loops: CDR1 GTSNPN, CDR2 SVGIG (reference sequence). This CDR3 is CAWSVWASGSNEQFF. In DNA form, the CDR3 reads TGTGCCTGGAGTGTATGGGCTAGCGGGAGCAATGAGCAGTTCTTC.

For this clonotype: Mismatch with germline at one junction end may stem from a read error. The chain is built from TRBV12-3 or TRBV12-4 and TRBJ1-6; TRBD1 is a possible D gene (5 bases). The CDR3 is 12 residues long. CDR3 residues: CASRSGLLPLLF. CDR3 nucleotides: TGTGCCAGCAGATCGGGACTTTTACCCCTCCTCTTT.

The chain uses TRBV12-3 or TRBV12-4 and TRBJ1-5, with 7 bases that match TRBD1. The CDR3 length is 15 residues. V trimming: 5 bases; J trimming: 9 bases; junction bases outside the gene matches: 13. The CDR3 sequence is CASSDGQASLLPQHF. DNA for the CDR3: TGTGCCAGCAGTGATGGACAGGCCTCATTATTGCCCCAGCATTTT.

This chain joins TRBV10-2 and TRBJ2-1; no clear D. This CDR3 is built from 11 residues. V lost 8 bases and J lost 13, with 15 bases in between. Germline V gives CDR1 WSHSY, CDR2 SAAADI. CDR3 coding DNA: TGCGCCAGCGGTAAAGTGGCGGAACAGTTCTTC. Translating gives CASGKVAEQFF.